What follows describes a single T cell receptor (beta chain). The data were taken from a study of glioma-infiltrating T cells after dendritic cell vaccination. PBMC were collected before vaccination, two weeks after the third vaccination, and at progression. The junction had 16 bases not matched to a gene; V was cut back by 0 bases and J by 7 bases. Germline V gene sequence: CDR1 LGHNT, CDR2 FRNRAP. The CDR3 runs to 20 residues. The method was immunoSEQ multiplex PCR; TCRdb's version includes in-frame clones alone and lacks a portion of them. Counted here are 49,000 or so clones, about 85% occurring once; the ten biggest clones make up 9.5% to 12%.

This sequence was found in a human donor with glioblastoma. The V call is TRBV12-5, the J call TRBJ2-1; 12 positions agree with TRBD2. Sequenced here: blood, sampled before dendritic cell vaccination. CDR3 amino acids: CASGLVRNVASGRASNEQFF. The DNA for the CDR3 is TGTGCTAGTGGTTTGGTACGAAATGTAGCTAGCGGGAGGGCCTCGAATGAGCAGTTCTTC.